The T cell receptor beta chain under discussion was sequenced for a study of identical twins. General study results and limits: Out-of-frame beta sequences exhibited a weaker degree of excess twin sharing. Twin-shared out-of-frame alpha sequences were enriched for low generation probability. A lower insertion count was a feature of abundant cord blood beta clonotypes, with no such feature in memory repertoires.

MiXCR, applied by TCRdb to the 5' RACE reads, yields one record per CDR3 protein. The sample shows 400,000 to 550,000 distinct CDR3 sequences, 14% of them seen only once. Looked up from germline, CDR1 is MNHEY and CDR2 is SMNVEV (reference sequence). J was trimmed by 7 bases and V by 2 bases; bases with no gene match: 5. CDR3 length equals 15 residues. This clonotype was picked up a small number of times. Its antigen is unidentified. These data also formed part of another study, on yellow fever vaccine responses in identical twins.

The genes are TRBV27 and TRBJ1-4, with 9 positions matching TRBD1. The sample was CD4+ T cells sorted from blood. The clonotype comes from a woman aged 18-29 years in good health. The CDR3 DNA reads TGTGCCAGCAGTTTACTTAGGACAGGGGTTGAAAAACTGTTTTTT. Its translation: CASSLLRTGVEKLFF. Variable domain in full (rest from reference TRBV27 and TRBJ1-4): EAQVTQNPRYLITVTGKKLTVTCSQNMNHEYMSWYRQDPGLGLRQIYYSMNVEVTDKGDVPEGYKVSRKEKRNFPLILESPSPNQTSLYFCASSLLRTGVEKLFFGSGTQLSVL.